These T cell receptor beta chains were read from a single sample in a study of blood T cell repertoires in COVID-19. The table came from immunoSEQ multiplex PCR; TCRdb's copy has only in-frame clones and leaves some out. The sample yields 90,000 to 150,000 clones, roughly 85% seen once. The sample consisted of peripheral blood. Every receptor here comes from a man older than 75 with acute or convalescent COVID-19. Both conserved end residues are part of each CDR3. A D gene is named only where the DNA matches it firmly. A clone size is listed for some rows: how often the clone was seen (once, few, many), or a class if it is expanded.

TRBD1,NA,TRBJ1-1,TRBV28,TGTGCCAGCAGTTCCCTCGGGACAGAGAACACTGAAGCTTTCTTT,CASSSLGTENTEAFF
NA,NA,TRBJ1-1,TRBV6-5,TGTGCCAGCAGCCGAGACACTGAAGCTTTCTTT,CASSRDTEAFF
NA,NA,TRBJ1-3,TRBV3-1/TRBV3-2,TGTGCCAGCAGCCAAGGCAGGGGAAACACCATATATTTT,CASSQGRGNTIYF
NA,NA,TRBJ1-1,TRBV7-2,TGTGCCAGCAGCTTACGGGGAGATGGTGAAGCTTTCTTT,CASSLRGDGEAFF
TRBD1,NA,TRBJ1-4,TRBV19,TGTGCCAGTAGTACAGCTCGACGACAGGGGCCTAATGAAAAACTGTTTTTT,CASSTARRQGPNEKLFF
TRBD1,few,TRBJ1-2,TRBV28,TGTGCCAGCAGTTCCGGGGACAGGGGGCGCTCCCTTAACTATGGCTACACCTTC,CASSSGDRGRSLNYGYTF
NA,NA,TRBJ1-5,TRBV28,TGTGCCAGCAGTGCGGACACAACTTATAGCAATCAGCCCCAGCATTTT,CASSADTTYSNQPQHF
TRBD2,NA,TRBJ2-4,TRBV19,TGTGCCAGTAGTGGGGGGGATCTAAAAAACATTCAGTACTTC,CASSGGDLKNIQYF
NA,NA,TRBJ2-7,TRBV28,TGTGCCAGCAGCGGGTATTACGAGCAGTACTTC,CASSGYYEQYF
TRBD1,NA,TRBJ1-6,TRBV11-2,TGTGCCAGCAGCACAAACAGGGGCGGTTCACCCCTCCACTTT,CASSTNRGGSPLHF
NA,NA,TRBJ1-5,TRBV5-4,TGTGCCAGCAGCGGGGGCCCTGGGAGCAATCAGCCCCAGCATTTT,CASSGGPGSNQPQHF
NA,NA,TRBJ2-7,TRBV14,TGTGCCAGCAGCCGGGACTTTACCTACGAGCAGTACTTC,CASSRDFTYEQYF
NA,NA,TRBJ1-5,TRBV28,TGTGCCAGCAGGACGCAGGGCGGTGGAGGCAATCAGCCCCAGCATTTT,CASRTQGGGGNQPQHF
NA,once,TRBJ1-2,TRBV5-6,TGTGCCAGCAGCTTAGATCAGATCTATGGCTACACCTTC,CASSLDQIYGYTF
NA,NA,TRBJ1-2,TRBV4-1,TGCGCCAGCAGCCAAGAGGGGGCTAGCGGTAACTATGGCTACACCTTC,CASSQEGASGNYGYTF
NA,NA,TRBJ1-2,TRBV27,TGTGCCAGCAGTTTAGGACCCCAGGGTAGCTATGGCTACACCTTC,CASSLGPQGSYGYTF
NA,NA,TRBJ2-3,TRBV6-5,TGTGCCAGCCTGTCGTCTGGCGGGAGCACAGATACGCAGTATTTT,CASLSSGGSTDTQYF
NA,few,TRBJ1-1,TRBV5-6,TGTGCCAGCAGCGGCGACTTAGGGAACACTGAAGCTTTCTTT,CASSGDLGNTEAFF
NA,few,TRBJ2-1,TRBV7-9,TGTGCCAGCAGCTTAGTTGCCAGCAATGAGCAGTTCTTC,CASSLVASNEQFF
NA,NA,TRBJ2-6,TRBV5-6,TGTGCCAGCAGCCCGCCGGGACAAGGTACCTCTGGGGCCAACGTCCTGACTTTC,CASSPPGQGTSGANVLTF
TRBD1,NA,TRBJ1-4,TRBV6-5,TGTGCCAGCACCGCGCGGGACAGCCGAGATGAAAAACTGTTTTTT,CASTARDSRDEKLFF
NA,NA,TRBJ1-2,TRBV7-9,TGTGCCAGCAGCTTAGTGTCCTTTTCAGGGGTTGGCTACACCTTC,CASSLVSFSGVGYTF
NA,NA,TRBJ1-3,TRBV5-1,TGCGCCAGCAGCTCACAACCAGGGAACCCTGGAAACACCATATATTTT,CASSSQPGNPGNTIYF
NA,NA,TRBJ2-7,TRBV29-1,TGCAGCGTTCGCGCCCCGCCAGGGGTGGGCGAGCAGTACTTC,CSVRAPPGVGEQYF
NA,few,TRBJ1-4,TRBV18,TGTGCCAGCTCACCGGGCACAGGGAGAAATGAAAAACTGTTTTTT,CASSPGTGRNEKLFF
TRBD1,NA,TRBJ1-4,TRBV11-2,TGTGCCAGCAGTTCCGGGACAGTTGCAACTAATGAAAAACTGTTTTTT,CASSSGTVATNEKLFF
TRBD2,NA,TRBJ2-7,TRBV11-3,TGTGCCAGCAGCCGCGGGGGGCTGGAGGAGCAGTACTTC,CASSRGGLEEQYF
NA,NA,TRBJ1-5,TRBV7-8,TGTGCCAGCAGCTCTAGACAGGATAGCAATCAGCCCCAGCATTTT,CASSSRQDSNQPQHF
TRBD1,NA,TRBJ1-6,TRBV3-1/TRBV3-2,TGTGCCAGCAGCCGAGACGACAGGGGGAATTCACCCCTCCACTTT,CASSRDDRGNSPLHF
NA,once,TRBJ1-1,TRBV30,TGTGCCTGGACAGGGTACACTGAAGCTTTCTTT,CAWTGYTEAFF
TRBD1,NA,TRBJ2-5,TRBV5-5,TGTGCCAGCAGCTTGGGGGGACAGGGGTATGTAGAGACCCAGTACTTC,CASSLGGQGYVETQYF
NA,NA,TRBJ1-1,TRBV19,TGTGCCAGTAGATCAAGGGGGACGGCCCGAAACACTGAAGCTTTCTTT,CASRSRGTARNTEAFF
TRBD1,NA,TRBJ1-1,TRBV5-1,TGCGCCAGCACCGGGACAGGGGCTGAAGCTTTCTTT,CASTGTGAEAFF
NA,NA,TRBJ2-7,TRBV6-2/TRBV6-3,TGTGCCAGCAGCCAGCGTGCGATCTACGAGCAGTACTTC,CASSQRAIYEQYF
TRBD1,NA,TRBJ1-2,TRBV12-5,TGTGCTAGTGGTTCGGGTACCGGACAGGGGGCCCGCGGCTACACCTTC,CASGSGTGQGARGYTF
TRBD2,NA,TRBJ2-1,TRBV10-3,TGTGCCATCAGTGATCGTCTAGCGGGGGGACAAACTTCTACCTACAATGAGCAGTTCTTC,CAISDRLAGGQTSTYNEQFF
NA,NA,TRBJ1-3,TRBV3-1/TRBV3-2,TGTGCCAGCAGCCCAGGGGTCGGTGGAAACACCATATATTTT,CASSPGVGGNTIYF
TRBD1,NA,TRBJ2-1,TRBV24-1,TGTGCCACCAGTGATACTGGACAGGGCGGGGTGAATGAGCAGTTCTTC,CATSDTGQGGVNEQFF
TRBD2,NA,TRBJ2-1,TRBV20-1,TGCAGTGCTCGTGTCCCTCCCCCTAGCGGGAGGCTCTATGAGCAGTTCTTC,CSARVPPPSGRLYEQFF
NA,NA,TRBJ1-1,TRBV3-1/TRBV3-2,TGTGCCAGCAGCCTGGAGGGGGGGACTGAAGCTTTCTTT,CASSLEGGTEAFF
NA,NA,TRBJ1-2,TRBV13,TGTGCCAGCAGCCCGGGGAAGGGCTATGGCTACACCTTC,CASSPGKGYGYTF
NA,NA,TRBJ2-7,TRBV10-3,TGTGCCATCAGTGAGTCGGGGCGGAGCTACGAGCAGTACTTC,CAISESGRSYEQYF
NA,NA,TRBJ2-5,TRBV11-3,TGTGCCAGCAGTTCCTCGGACGGGACTCTTCAAGAGACCCAGTACTTC,CASSSSDGTLQETQYF
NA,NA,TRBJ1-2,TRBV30,TGTGCCTGGAGTGGCGGACAAGATGGCTACACCTTC,CAWSGGQDGYTF
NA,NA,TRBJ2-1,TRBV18,TGTGCCAGCTCACCACGCGGGGGCGCGCAGAATGAGCAGTTCTTC,CASSPRGGAQNEQFF
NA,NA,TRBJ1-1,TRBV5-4,TGTGCCAGCAGCTTGCGGGAAACGAAGGGTACTGAAGCTTTCTTT,CASSLRETKGTEAFF
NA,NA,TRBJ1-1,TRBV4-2,TGTGCCAGCAGCCAAGAGCAGGGGAGGAACACTGAAGCTTTCTTT,CASSQEQGRNTEAFF
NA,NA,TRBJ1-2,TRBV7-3,TGTGCCAGCAGCTTAACAGGGGGCTATGGCTACACCTTC,CASSLTGGYGYTF
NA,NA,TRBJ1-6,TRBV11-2,TGTGCCAGCAGCCTCCTTGGAGTCGTCTCACCCCTCCACTTT,CASSLLGVVSPLHF
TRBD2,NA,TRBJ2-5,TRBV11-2,TGTGCCAGCAGCTTAGAACCTAGGCGGCTAGCGGGGGGAGAGACCCAGTACTTC,CASSLEPRRLAGGETQYF
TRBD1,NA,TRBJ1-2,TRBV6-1,TGTGCCAGCAGTGAACCCCTCGGGACAGGGAAAAACTATGGCTACACCTTC,CASSEPLGTGKNYGYTF
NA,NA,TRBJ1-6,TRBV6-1,TGTGCCAGCACCACGGGTAGGGAGTTGGATTCACCCCTCCACTTT,CASTTGRELDSPLHF
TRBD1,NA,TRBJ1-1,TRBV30,TGTGCCTGGGAGGGACAGGGGAACACTGAAGCTTTCTTT,CAWEGQGNTEAFF
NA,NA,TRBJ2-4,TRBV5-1,TGCGCCAGCAGCTTGTGGGGGGACATTCAGTACTTC,CASSLWGDIQYF